The 21 T cell receptor beta chains given below trace back to one sample, sequenced in a study of control samples from healthy donors and cancer patients. The data were produced by immunoSEQ multiplex PCR, yet TCRdb's version contains in-frame clones alone and is incomplete. The sample holds about 95,000 clones; around 90% are singletons and the top ten take about an eighth. Material for sequencing was blood. The receptors come from a woman aged 70-85 years in good health.

The chain recombines TRBV2 with TRBJ2-5, with 11 bases matching TRBD2. The V gene's germline CDR1 is SNHLY and CDR2 FYNNEI. The trim removed 1 base at V and 4 bases at J, leaving 2 bases unmatched. CDR3 size: 15 residues. The CDR3 loop reads CASSEVGLAGETQYF. CDR3 nucleotides: TGTGCCAGCAGTGAAGTCGGACTAGCGGGAGAGACCCAGTACTTC.

The DNA for the CDR3 is TGTGCCTGGAGGGGACAGGGCCCGAACACCGGGGAGCTGTTTTTT. Residues: CAWRGQGPNTGELFF. V usage is TRBV30 and J usage is TRBJ2-2, with 9 bases aligning to TRBD1. Germline CDR1 and CDR2: GTSNPN and SVGIG (reference sequence). CDR3 length: 15 amino acids. V lost 3 bases to trimming and J lost 0 bases; unmatched junction nucleotides: 2.

The chain joins TRBV6-2 or TRBV6-3 to TRBJ1-4; no firm D call. The V and J ends lost 2 bases and 4 bases respectively, with 8 bases between them. The CDR3 runs to 14 residues. Germline V gene lookup returns CDR1 MNHEY and CDR2 SVGEGT. The CDR3 sequence: CASSYHRVNEKLFF. The CDR3 nucleotides read TGTGCCAGCAGTTACCATCGTGTTAATGAAAAACTGTTTTTT.

At least ten counts were recorded for this clone. V and J are TRBV5-4 and TRBJ2-1; 8 nucleotides match TRBD1. The CDR3 covers 15 residues. Germline CDR1 and CDR2: SGHNT and YYREEE (reference sequence). Trimming removed 5 bases from V and 7 bases from J; junction bases left unmatched: 11. CDR3 bases: TGTGCCAGCAGACCTAGGACAGGGAATGGGAATGAGCAGTTCTTC. As protein: CASRPRTGNGNEQFF.

The rearrangement uses TRBV5-1 and TRBJ1-1; tentatively, D is TRBD1 (5 bases). The CDR3 runs 15 residues. Germline lookup yields CDR1 SGHRS and CDR2 YFSETQ. The V and J ends lost 3 bases and 0 bases respectively, with 12 bases between them. The CDR3 coding sequence is TGCGCCAGCAGCTCTTTCGACAGCTTGAACACTGAAGCTTTCTTT. This translates into CASSSFDSLNTEAFF.

The chain carries TRBV6-5 and TRBJ1-2; D may be TRBD1 (5 bases). The CDR3 covers 13 residues. Germline V gene data show CDR1 as MNHEY and CDR2 as SVGAGI. Trimming shortened V by 2 bases and J by 8 bases, and 12 bases separated the two germline ends. The CDR3 spells CASSYQGQEGYTF. CDR3 coding DNA: TGTGCCAGCAGTTACCAGGGCCAAGAGGGCTACACCTTC.

This clone has more than one count but fewer than ten. The V call is TRBV4-2, the J call TRBJ2-1, with D tentatively TRBD1 or TRBD2 (5 bases each). CDR1 and CDR2 from the germline V gene are LGHNA and YNFKEQ. V lost 0 bases and J 15 bases, leaving 15 bases between the germline ends. This CDR3 has 13 amino acids. This CDR3 reads CASSQDVGGRGFF. The CDR3 DNA reads TGTGCCAGCAGCCAAGATGTTGGAGGAAGGGGGTTCTTC.

The chain employs TRBV19 and TRBJ2-4; D is unclear. There are 11 residues in the CDR3. CDR1 LNHDA and CDR2 SQIVND come from the germline V gene (reference sequence). Trimming cost V 4 bases and J 9 bases, with 7 bases left between them. The CDR3 loop reads CASSRSSIQYF. The CDR3 DNA reads as TGTGCCAGTAGTAGGTCGAGCATTCAGTACTTC. The entire variable domain, with the rest obtained from reference TRBV19 and TRBJ2-4, is as follows: DGGITQSPKYLFRKEGQNVTLSCEQNLNHDAMYWYRQDPGQGLRLIYYSQIVNDFQKGDIAEGYSVSREKKESFPLTVTSAQKNPTAFYLCASSRSSIQYFGAGTRLSVL.

The chain is built from TRBV5-1 and TRBJ2-2, with D hard to call. The CDR3 loop spans 15 amino acids. Germline loops: CDR1 SGHRS, CDR2 YFSETQ. The V and J ends lost 4 bases and 4 bases respectively, with 14 bases between them. The CDR3 protein is CASSRAGPGTGELFF. CDR3 bases: TGCGCCAGCAGCCGGGCAGGTCCGGGCACCGGGGAGCTGTTTTTT.

The chain couples TRBV10-2 to TRBJ2-7, with 9 bases aligning to TRBD2. J lost 1 base, V lost 4 bases, and 11 bases had no gene match. Germline V gene lookup returns CDR1 WSHSY and CDR2 SAAADI. The CDR3 spans 17 residues. The CDR3 DNA follows: TGCGCCAGCAGTGGCCGCGGGGCGGGAGGGCCTTCCTACGAGCAGTACTTC. Protein product: CASSGRGAGGPSYEQYF.

The chain employs TRBV9 and TRBJ1-6; no definite D call. Trimming left V 1 base short and J 8 bases short, with 10 bases between. From germline, CDR1 is SGDLS and CDR2 YYNGEE. The CDR3 has 14 amino acids. CDR3 residues: CASSVQAADSPLHF. CDR3 bases: TGTGCCAGCAGCGTACAGGCCGCGGATTCACCCCTCCACTTT.

In the case of this clone: The same CDR3 also results from other DNA sequences found in this sample. The rearrangement links TRBV6-5 to TRBJ1-1; D not certain. Trimming shortened V by 7 bases and J by 3 bases, and 6 bases separated the two germline ends. CDR3 length: 11 residues. Germline V gives CDR1 MNHEY, CDR2 SVGAGI. The CDR3 bases are TGTGCCAGCATTAAAGACACTGAAGCTTTCTTT. Its protein is CASIKDTEAFF.

The rearrangement uses TRBV2 and TRBJ2-3; TRBD2 matches at 9 bases. The V and J ends lost 7 bases and 1 base, in that order; junction bases with no gene match: 6. Germline V gives CDR1 SNHLY, CDR2 FYNNEI. This CDR3 has 15 residues. The CDR3 nucleotides read TGTGCCAGCACTAGCGGGACCGGAGGCACAGATACGCAGTATTTT. Translation: CASTSGTGGTDTQYF.

The chain recombines TRBV10-3 with TRBJ2-1; 11 bases are shared with TRBD2. V trimming: 7 bases; J trimming: 7 bases; junction bases outside the gene matches: 12. Germline CDR1 and CDR2: ENHRY and SYGVKD. The CDR3 runs to 16 residues. The CDR3 region has the DNA TGTGCCATCACTTCACTAGCGGGAGATGGGAGTAATGAGCAGTTCTTC. Translating gives CAITSLAGDGSNEQFF.

The chain recombines TRBV28 with TRBJ2-7, with D unresolved. Trimming cost V 1 base and J 3 bases, with 4 bases left between them. Germline assignment: CDR1 MDHEN and CDR2 SYDVKM. There are 12 residues in the CDR3. This CDR3 reads CASSLSRYEQYF. For the CDR3, the DNA is TGTGCCAGCAGTTTATCCCGCTACGAGCAGTACTTC.

V usage is TRBV7-2 and J usage is TRBJ1-5, with a weak D call TRBD1 (6 bases). With 2 bases removed from V and 4 bases from J, the gap between germline ends came to 12 bases. The CDR3 runs 15 residues. Germline V lookup: CDR1 SGHTA, CDR2 FQGNSA. CDR3 in amino acids: CASSLSVTGNQPQHF. DNA for the CDR3: TGTGCCAGCAGCTTATCGGTAACAGGGAATCAGCCCCAGCATTTT.

The V call is TRBV6-5, the J call TRBJ2-7; perhaps TRBD2 as D (6 bases). The CDR3 totals 15 residues. Germline V gene lookup returns CDR1 MNHEY and CDR2 SVGAGI. V was clipped by 6 bases and J by 0 bases, with 15 bases between them. CDR3 nucleotide sequence: TGTGCCAGCAGAAAAAGCGGGCAAAGCTCCTACGAGCAGTACTTC. Its protein is CASRKSGQSSYEQYF.

The genes are TRBV6-5 and TRBJ1-1, with a weak D call TRBD1 (5 bases). Germline V gene data show CDR1 as MNHEY and CDR2 as SVGAGI. The CDR3 is 15 residues long. The V and J ends lost 5 bases and 0 bases respectively, with 13 bases between them. CDR3 DNA sequence: TGTGCCAGCAGTCTAACCGGGACGGTGAACACTGAAGCTTTCTTT. As protein: CASSLTGTVNTEAFF.

The rearrangement joins TRBV6-5 to TRBJ2-7; TRBD1 aligns across 8 bases. This CDR3 is built from 13 residues. Germline assignment: CDR1 MNHEY and CDR2 SVGAGI. With V trimmed by 4 bases and J by 7 bases, 6 bases remained unmatched. CDR3 sequence reads: CASSWDRRGEQYF. The CDR3 region has the DNA TGTGCCAGCAGTTGGGACAGGAGGGGAGAGCAGTACTTC.

The chain has TRBV12-3 or TRBV12-4 and TRBJ1-2; D is unclear. CDR3 length equals 12 residues. V shed 7 bases and J shed 7 bases, with 13 bases lying between them. The CDR3: CASTPYSSGYTF. For the CDR3, the DNA is TGTGCCAGCACTCCATACAGCTCTGGCTACACCTTC.

The chain couples TRBV4-2 to TRBJ1-1; D is possibly TRBD1 (5 bases). Germline CDR1 reads LGHNA; CDR2 reads YNFKEQ. CDR3 size: 15 residues. V shed 4 bases and J shed 4 bases, with 16 bases lying between them. CDR3 in amino acids: CASSPRDGGGTEAFF. In nucleotides, the CDR3 is TGTGCCAGCAGCCCCCGGGACGGGGGAGGCACTGAAGCTTTCTTT.